A single sample is the source of the 12 T cell receptor beta chains below, sequenced in a study. Each CDR3 protein is one row after TCRdb ran MiXCR on the RT-PCR reads. The repertoire consists of fewer than 800,000 distinct CDR3 sequences, with 12% to 15% occurring once and the leading ten covering 3.6%. The sequenced material came from memory CD4+ T cells from blood. The receptor source for this set is a female donor in good health, serving as a healthy control.

The chain couples TRBV24-1 to TRBJ2-1; 9 bases agree with TRBD2. The CDR3 runs 18 residues. The V gene end was trimmed by 0 bases and the J gene end by 3 bases; junction bases not matched to a gene: 8. Germline CDR1 reads KGHDR; CDR2 reads SFDVKD. The CDR3 loop reads CATSDLRPLAGSYNEQFF. The CDR3 DNA sequence: TGTGCCACCAGTGATTTGCGGCCTCTAGCGGGAAGCTACAATGAGCAGTTCTTC.

This clonotype appeared many times. V is TRBV6-5 and J is TRBJ1-2; possibly TRBD1 for D (5 bases). The CDR3 spans 14 residues. Germline-derived CDR1 and CDR2 are MNHEY and SVGAGI. V shed 7 bases and J shed 11 bases, with 23 bases lying between them. Written as DNA, the CDR3 is TGTGCCAGCAACTACGACGGGGCAGGGAGTACATACACCTTC. It specifies CASNYDGAGSTYTF.

The table lists this clonotype with a few counts. The V gene is TRBV20-1, the J gene TRBJ1-5, with D unclear. V gave up 6 bases and J gave up 0 bases, with 12 bases separating them. CDR3 length: 14 residues. CDR1 DFQATT and CDR2 SNEGSKA come from the germline V gene (reference sequence). CDR3: CSASQSFSNQPQHF. For the CDR3, the DNA is TGCAGTGCCTCTCAGAGCTTTAGCAATCAGCCCCAGCATTTT.

This clonotype has at least ten counts. The chain employs TRBV5-1 and TRBJ1-6; D gene ambiguous. Germline V gene sequence: CDR1 SGHRS, CDR2 YFSETQ. The CDR3 is 14 residues long. V was shortened by 0 bases and J by 9 bases, with 10 bases between the two germline ends. The CDR3 protein is CASSLEQTGSPLHF. The CDR3 DNA reads as TGCGCCAGCAGCTTGGAGCAGACGGGTTCACCCCTCCACTTT.

The rearrangement joins TRBV3-1 to TRBJ1-1; D perhaps matches TRBD1 (6 bases). V shed 4 bases and J shed 11 bases, with 14 bases lying between them. The CDR3 has 12 amino acids. CDR1 LGHDT and CDR2 YNNKEL come from the germline V gene (reference sequence). CDR3 protein: CASSLIQGSAFF. CDR3 in DNA: TGTGCCAGCAGCCTCATACAGGGTTCGGCTTTCTTT.

This clonotype was seen only a few times. The genes are TRBV7-9 and TRBJ2-3; 8 bases are a match to TRBD2. The trim removed 4 bases at V and 9 bases at J, leaving 12 bases unmatched. The CDR3 sequence is 15 residues long. Germline-derived CDR1 and CDR2 are SEHNR and FQNEAQ (reference sequence). CDR3 sequence: CASSYSGTQWATQYF. The CDR3 region has the DNA TGTGCCAGCAGCTATAGCGGGACCCAATGGGCAACGCAGTATTTT.

This chain joins TRBV14 and TRBJ1-5, with D hard to call. The CDR3 extends over 13 amino acids. Germline lookup yields CDR1 SGHDN and CDR2 FVKESK. V gave up 3 bases and J gave up 7 bases, with 10 bases separating them. In nucleotides, the CDR3 is TGTGCCAGCAGCCAGTCTTTCAACCAGCCCCAGCATTTT. It codes for CASSQSFNQPQHF.

This clonotype was counted a few times. This rearrangement joins TRBV20-1 to TRBJ2-7, with D tentatively TRBD1 (6 bases). The CDR3 is 14 amino acids. The V end was cut by 6 bases, the J end by 1 base, with 16 bases between. CDR1 DFQATT and CDR2 SNEGSKA come from the germline V gene (reference sequence). In DNA, the CDR3 is TGCAGTGCCCCCGAAGGGGGTACGTCCTACGAGCAGTACTTC. Translating gives CSAPEGGTSYEQYF.

This clonotype was counted at least ten times. The chain couples TRBV7-9 to TRBJ1-2, with D maybe TRBD1 (5 bases). Trimming stripped 5 bases from V and 0 bases from J, with 16 bases between. This CDR3 is built from 16 residues. Germline CDR1 reads SEHNR; CDR2 reads FQNEAQ (reference sequence). The CDR3: CASSPAGGRANYGYTF. The CDR3 DNA reads TGTGCCAGCAGCCCAGCCGGCGGCAGGGCTAACTATGGCTACACCTTC.

This clonotype was seen repeatedly, ten times or more. This sequence joins TRBV12-3 or TRBV12-4 and TRBJ2-1, with 10 nucleotides matching TRBD2. V shed 4 bases and J 7 bases; nucleotides not matched to a gene: 7. The CDR3 has 15 residues. The CDR3 loop is CASSSERGGLNEQFF. As DNA, the CDR3 is TGTGCCAGCAGTTCTGAGCGGGGGGGCTTAAATGAGCAGTTCTTC.

The CDR3 here is CASSLSHRTGDSNQPQHF. In DNA form, the CDR3 reads TGTGCCAGCAGCTTATCTCATCGGACAGGGGATAGCAATCAGCCCCAGCATTTT. This chain joins TRBV7-8 and TRBJ1-5; 9 nucleotides match TRBD1. The ends lost 2 bases at V and 0 bases at J; junction bases unmatched: 8. Germline CDR1 is SGHVS and CDR2 is FQNEAQ. This CDR3 spans 18 amino acids. The complete variable domain, with remaining parts taken from reference TRBV7-8 and TRBJ1-5, reads GAGVSQSPRYKVAKRGQDVALRCDPISGHVSLFWYQQALGQGPEFLTYFQNEAQLDKSGLPSDRFFAERPEGSVSTLKIQRTQQEDSAVYLCASSLSHRTGDSNQPQHFGDGTRLSIL.

The CDR3 DNA is TGTGCCAGCAGTGAAGCCCCAGCCACAGATACGCAGTATTTT. Its translation: CASSEAPATDTQYF. The chain couples TRBV6-1 to TRBJ2-3; D is uncertain. Germline values: CDR1 MNHNS, CDR2 SASEGT. Trimming left V 0 bases short and J 2 bases short, with 6 bases between. The length of the CDR3 is 14 residues.